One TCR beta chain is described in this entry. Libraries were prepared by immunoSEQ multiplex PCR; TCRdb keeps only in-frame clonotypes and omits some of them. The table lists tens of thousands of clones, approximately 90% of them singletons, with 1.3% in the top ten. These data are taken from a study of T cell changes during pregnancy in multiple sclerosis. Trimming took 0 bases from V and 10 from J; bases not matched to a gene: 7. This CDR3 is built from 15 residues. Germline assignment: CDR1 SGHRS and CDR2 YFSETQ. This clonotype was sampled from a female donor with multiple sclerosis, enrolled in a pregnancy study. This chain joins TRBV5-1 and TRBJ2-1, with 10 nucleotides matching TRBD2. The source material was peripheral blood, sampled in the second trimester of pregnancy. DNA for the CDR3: TGCGCCAGCAGCTTGGTATCTAGCGGGGGAAGCGAGCAGTTCTTC. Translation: CASSLVSSGGSEQFF.